The present T cell receptor (beta chain) was sequenced within a study of PD-1 blockade in classical Hodgkin lymphoma. Study results and limitations: Newly diagnosed patients were reported to exhibit reduced baseline TCR diversity relative to healthy donors.

Repertoires were generated with immunoSEQ multiplex PCR, while TCRdb's copy carries only in-frame clones and drops some. The sample has more than 20,000 clones; around 84% are singletons. Of note for this clone: Antigen specificity is unknown.

Autologous stem cell transplantation was followed by relapse in every patient, and brentuximab vedotin exposure varied. The study recorded best responses of complete response, partial response or progressive disease. The receptor was derived from a human donor with classical Hodgkin lymphoma. Sequencing used peripheral blood mononuclear cells (PBMCs), obtained at baseline.

In DNA, the CDR3 is TGCGCCAGCAGCCAAGATCTGGGCGGCGGGGCTCGCTACACCTTC. This codes for CASSQDLGGGARYTF. The chain has TRBV4-3 and TRBJ1-2, with D possibly being TRBD1 (5 bases). Germline lookup yields CDR1 LGHNA and CDR2 YSLEER. Trimming removed 0 bases at V and 9 bases at J, with 17 bases between. The CDR3 totals 15 residues.